The subject of this entry is one TCR beta chain. Its antigen is unidentified. The final CDR3 position lacks the conserved phenylalanine or tryptophan, pointing to a likely read error. The data were taken from a study of cytomegalovirus exposure and HLA in healthy donors. This CDR3 contains 15 residues. Germline CDR1 is LGHNA and CDR2 is YSLEER. V was pared by 0 bases and J by 3 bases, with 12 bases between. General study points: Cytomegalovirus status was reportedly diagnosed by the classifier with high specificity and sensitivity. 87-base-pair reads could not separate some V segments, including TRBV6-2 and TRBV6-3.

This PCR relied on a set of 60 Vbeta primers and 13 Jbeta primers. Here immunoSEQ multiplex PCR was the method, and the copy in TCRdb shows in-frame clones only, minus some. Among 160,000 or so clones, roughly 80% were seen once, and the ten largest hold around 14%. The J gene is TRBJ2-7, the V gene TRBV4-3; D gene ambiguous. The sequencing sample was made of PBMCs. This TCR derives from a woman aged 50 to 60 in good health and CMV-seronegative. The CDR3 DNA reads as TGCGCCAGCAGCCAAGATAAAGGGCTTGACTACGAGCAGTACCTC. Encoded protein: CASSQDKGLDYEQYL.